Following are 4 T cell receptor beta chains from one sample sequenced in a study of T cell changes during pregnancy in multiple sclerosis. The data were produced by immunoSEQ multiplex PCR, yet TCRdb's version contains in-frame clones alone and is incomplete. The table has around 70,000 clones, about 90% seen once. The specimen comprised peripheral blood, sampled in the second trimester of pregnancy. All receptors derive from a female donor with multiple sclerosis, enrolled in a pregnancy study.

The chain employs TRBV4-2 and TRBJ1-2; D is perhaps TRBD1 (5 bases). Germline V gives CDR1 LGHNA, CDR2 YNFKEQ. Trimming stripped 0 bases from V and 1 base from J, with 9 bases between. The CDR3 is 15 amino acids. The CDR3 DNA sequence: TGTGCCAGCAGCCAAGATCCGACAGTTAACTATGGCTACACCTTC. Translation: CASSQDPTVNYGYTF.

The rearrangement joins TRBV10-3 to TRBJ2-3, with 8 nucleotides matching TRBD2. Trimming removed 2 bases from V and 2 bases from J; junction bases left unmatched: 3. The germline gives CDR1 ENHRY, CDR2 SYGVKD. CDR3 length: 15 amino acids. This CDR3 is CAISELLAATDTQYF. CDR3 DNA sequence: TGTGCCATCAGTGAGCTACTAGCGGCCACAGATACGCAGTATTTT.

This chain joins TRBV10-3 and TRBJ1-2; a possible D gene is TRBD1 (5 bases). This CDR3 has 18 amino acids. Trimming left V 5 bases short and J 5 bases short, with 27 bases between. Germline CDR1 is ENHRY and CDR2 is SYGVKD. CDR3 sequence: CAISRGIGGGQEEYGYTF. CDR3 DNA sequence: TGTGCCATCAGTAGGGGTATTGGGGGAGGCCAAGAGGAGTATGGCTACACCTTC.

This clone was recorded only once. The V gene is TRBV30, the J gene TRBJ1-5, with 7 bases lining up with TRBD1. The CDR3 consists of 14 residues. V lost 2 bases to trimming and J lost 6 bases; unmatched junction nucleotides: 7. Per germline, CDR1 GTSNPN and CDR2 SVGIG (reference sequence). The CDR3 DNA is TGTGCCTGGAGTAAGGGGGCGTCAAGTCAGCCCCAGCATTTT. Its protein is CAWSKGASSQPQHF.